The 9 T cell receptor beta chains below were found in one sample sequenced in a study of beta chain features in type 1 diabetes. General study results and limits: Shortening of TCRB CDR3s, moderate but significant, appeared in all four CD4+ subsets of Type 1 diabetes patients.

Expressed TCRB transcripts were sequenced, since all the RNA that had been isolated was reverse transcribed. Sequenced by immunoSEQ multiplex PCR; TCRdb stores in-frame clones only, minus some. The sample lists about 170,000 clones; roughly 7.1% were seen once. These receptors have no identified antigens. The sample taken for sequencing was central memory CD4+ T cells from blood. Receptors were obtained from a middle-aged woman with type 1 diabetes.

The chain employs TRBV28 and TRBJ2-3, with D possibly TRBD1 on 6 matching bases. V was trimmed by 3 bases and J by 5 bases, leaving 21 bases between them. The CDR3 consists of 17 residues. Germline V lookup: CDR1 MDHEN, CDR2 SYDVKM. The chain's CDR3 is CASSLSTGIWHRDTQYF. The CDR3 DNA is TGTGCCAGCAGTTTGTCAACAGGGATCTGGCACAGAGATACGCAGTATTTT.

This clone was seen a handful of times. The chain carries TRBV28 and TRBJ2-7, with 9 bases identical to TRBD1. After removal of 6 bases from V and 1 base from J, the junction contained 4 bases not matched to a gene. The CDR3 sequence is 14 residues long. In germline, CDR1 is MDHEN, CDR2 SYDVKM. In DNA form, the CDR3 reads TGTGCCAGCAGGGGACAGGGCGAATCCTACGAGCAGTACTTC. It codes for CASRGQGESYEQYF.

With respect to this clone: Within the sample, other DNA sequences also encode this same CDR3. The genes are TRBV7-9 and TRBJ2-5; TRBD1 agrees at 9 bases. CDR3 length: 14 amino acids. J was trimmed by 2 bases and V by 5 bases; bases with no gene match: 3. The germline V gene has CDR1 SEHNR and CDR2 FQNEAQ (reference sequence). The CDR3 here is CASSLDRGQETQYF. CDR3 coding DNA: TGTGCCAGCAGCCTCGACAGGGGGCAAGAGACCCAGTACTTC. Supplemented by reference TRBV7-9 and TRBJ2-5, the full variable domain reads DTGVSQNPRHKITKRGQNVTFRCDPISEHNRLYWYRQTLGQGPEFLTYFQNEAQLEKSRLLSDRFSAERPKGSFSTLEIQRTEQGDSAMYLCASSLDRGQETQYFGPGTRLLVL.

There are a few counts of this clone. The chain combines TRBV28 with TRBJ1-1; 7 positions match TRBD1. CDR1 and CDR2 from the germline V gene are MDHEN and SYDVKM. The CDR3 contains 15 residues. V dropped 5 bases and J dropped 11; count of bases not matched to a gene: 17. CDR3 bases: TGTGCCAGCAGTCCCAGGTTCGGGACAGCTGTAGGGGCTTTCTTT. It is translated as CASSPRFGTAVGAFF.

This chain joins TRBV28 and TRBJ2-7, with a tentative D call TRBD2 (6 bases). The V end lost 1 base, the J end lost 0 bases, and 10 bases lay between the germline ends. This CDR3 region has 15 residues. Germline lookup yields CDR1 MDHEN and CDR2 SYDVKM. The CDR3 is CASSLSQTSSYEQYF. Here the CDR3 DNA reads TGTGCCAGCAGTTTATCTCAGACTAGCTCCTACGAGCAGTACTTC.

This clone was observed a handful of times. V usage is TRBV28 and J usage is TRBJ1-2; 7 bases map to TRBD1. In germline, CDR1 is MDHEN, CDR2 SYDVKM. V gave up 4 bases and J gave up 2 bases; unmatched junction bases: 4. The CDR3 is 14 residues long. The CDR3 nucleotides are TGTGCCAGCAGTTCCCCGACAGGGAACTATGGCTACACCTTC. Protein product: CASSSPTGNYGYTF.

The table lists this clone with a few counts. This sequence joins TRBV5-1 and TRBJ2-3; 9 bases are shared with TRBD2. Germline V gene lookup returns CDR1 SGHRS and CDR2 YFSETQ. V lost 0 bases to trimming and J lost 6 bases; unmatched junction nucleotides: 2. This CDR3 is 14 amino acids long. CDR3 protein: CASSLASGDDTQYF. CDR3 DNA sequence: TGCGCCAGCAGCTTGGCTAGCGGGGACGATACGCAGTATTTT.

This clone was recorded a few times. V is TRBV7-3 and J is TRBJ2-5, with a tentative D call TRBD1 (5 bases). The CDR3 has 14 amino acids. Between the trimmed V and J ends, which lost 5 bases and 5 bases, there was a span of 15 bases. Germline loops: CDR1 SGHTA, CDR2 FQGTGA. This CDR3 reads CASSPQGLKETQYF. The CDR3 DNA reads as TGTGCCAGCAGCCCGCAGGGTCTTAAGGAGACCCAGTACTTC.

The sample holds a few counts of this clone. This sequence joins TRBV14 and TRBJ1-6; TRBD1 is a possible D gene (5 bases). Looked up from germline, CDR1 is SGHDN and CDR2 is FVKESK. V was shortened by 0 bases and J by 4 bases, with 13 bases between the two germline ends. The CDR3 has 17 residues. The CDR3 DNA follows: TGTGCCAGCAGCCAAGATGATGGAGGGGCATATAATTCACCCCTCCACTTT. It codes for CASSQDDGGAYNSPLHF.